This entry lists 12 T cell receptor beta chains sequenced from one sample in a study of cytomegalovirus exposure and HLA in healthy donors. PCR primers comprised 60 Vbeta and 13 Jbeta primers. The method was immunoSEQ multiplex PCR; TCRdb's version includes in-frame clones alone and lacks a portion of them. This table holds about 130,000 clones, more than 80% found once. The sample was PBMCs. Source of these receptors: a man between 35 and 55 years old in good health and CMV-seronegative.

The chain uses TRBV2 and TRBJ2-5; 8 nucleotides align to TRBD1. Losses at the gene ends were 4 bases for V and 3 bases for J; bases not matched to a gene: 1. CDR1 is SNHLY, CDR2 FYNNEI, per germline. CDR3 size: 13 residues. The CDR3 DNA reads as TGTGCCAGCAGTGGGACAGGGAAAGAGACCCAGTACTTC. It encodes CASSGTGKETQYF.

The chain recombines TRBV28 with TRBJ1-2, with D possibly TRBD1 on 5 matching bases. Per germline, CDR1 MDHEN and CDR2 SYDVKM. The V gene lost 6 bases and the J gene lost 5 bases, with 13 bases spanning the gap. CDR3 length: 13 amino acids. The CDR3 spells CASSPGVRYGYTF. Written as DNA, the CDR3 is TGTGCCAGCAGCCCGGGGGTACGGTATGGCTACACCTTC.

CDR3 coding DNA: TGTGCCAGTAGTTCGGGACTTATGAACACTGAAGCTTTCTTT. Its protein product is CASSSGLMNTEAFF. The V and J genes are TRBV19 and TRBJ1-1; possibly TRBD1 for D (5 bases). CDR3 length: 14 amino acids. Germline V CDR1 and CDR2: LNHDA, SQIVND (reference sequence). V was cut by 5 bases and J by 0 bases, with 10 bases left in between.

This rearrangement joins TRBV2 to TRBJ2-3, with 8 bases matching TRBD1. Looked up from germline, CDR1 is SNHLY and CDR2 is FYNNEI. This CDR3 is 16 amino acids long. Trimming took 5 bases from V and 5 from J; bases not matched to a gene: 12. The CDR3 bases are TGTGCCAGCAGTCGGTCCGAGACAGGGGCGGGAGATACGCAGTATTTT. It specifies CASSRSETGAGDTQYF.

V and J are TRBV27 and TRBJ2-7; 8 bases match TRBD2. The CDR3 is made up of 13 amino acids. J lost 6 bases, V lost 6 bases, and 7 bases had no gene match. The germline gives CDR1 MNHEY, CDR2 SMNVEV (reference sequence). CDR3 sequence: CASSPGGGPEQYF. CDR3 DNA: TGTGCCAGCAGCCCCGGGGGGGGACCCGAGCAGTACTTC.

V and J are TRBV19 and TRBJ1-1; 7 nucleotides align to TRBD1. J lost 4 bases, V lost 4 bases, and 6 bases had no gene match. Germline-derived CDR1 and CDR2 are LNHDA and SQIVND (reference sequence). The CDR3 loop spans 14 amino acids. CDR3 residues: CASSTRQGGTEAFF. CDR3 in DNA: TGTGCCAGTAGTACACGACAGGGAGGCACTGAAGCTTTCTTT.

The chain uses TRBV28 and TRBJ2-1; TRBD1 is a possible D gene (5 bases). The CDR3 runs 11 residues. From germline, CDR1 is MDHEN and CDR2 SYDVKM. The CDR3 nucleotides read TGTGCAGGGGTTTTACCCTCTGAGCAGTTCTTC. Translation gives CAGVLPSEQFF.

This clone appeared once. The rearrangement joins TRBV14 to TRBJ2-7, with unresolved D. Germline-derived CDR1 and CDR2 are SGHDN and FVKESK. This CDR3 has 13 amino acids. Trimming shortened V by 3 bases and J by 0 bases, and 6 bases separated the two germline ends. The CDR3 nucleotides are TGTGCCAGCAGCCACCCCAGCTCCTACGAGCAGTACTTC. Protein: CASSHPSSYEQYF.

The chain combines TRBV13 with TRBJ2-2; D is perhaps TRBD1 (5 bases). The germline V gene encodes CDR1 PRHDT and CDR2 FYEKMQ (reference sequence). The CDR3 is 13 amino acids. Between the trimmed V and J ends, which lost 6 bases and 1 base, there was a span of 6 bases. Here the CDR3 DNA reads TGTGCCAGCAGAGGGGAGAACACCGGGGAGCTGTTTTTT. This translates into CASRGENTGELFF.

The CDR3 loop reads CASSQVPLAGAGAFQYF. The CDR3 DNA follows: TGCGCCAGCAGCCAAGTACCATTAGCGGGAGCGGGAGCCTTTCAGTACTTC. V usage is TRBV4-1 and J usage is TRBJ2-4; 9 bases map to TRBD2. There are 17 residues in the CDR3. In germline, CDR1 is MGHRA, CDR2 YSYEKL. Trimming at V came to 1 base and at J to 11 bases, leaving 15 bases not matched to a gene.

This clone was detected once. This chain connects TRBV28 to TRBJ2-3; 8 bases map to TRBD1. The V gene's germline CDR1 is MDHEN and CDR2 SYDVKM. This CDR3 has 16 amino acids. Trimming took 6 bases from V and 0 from J; bases not matched to a gene: 8. Here the CDR3 reads CASSTRTGGSTDTQYF. DNA of the CDR3: TGTGCCAGCAGCACAAGAACAGGGGGTAGCACAGATACGCAGTATTTT.

This sequence joins TRBV7-9 and TRBJ2-3; D unresolved. V lost 5 bases and J lost 3, with 3 bases in between. Germline V gives CDR1 SEHNR, CDR2 FQNEAQ (reference sequence). The CDR3 length is 11 residues. CDR3 region: CASSPTDTQYF. In DNA form, the CDR3 reads TGTGCCAGCAGCCCTACAGATACGCAGTATTTT. Together with reference TRBV7-9 and TRBJ2-3, the CDR3 gives the full variable domain: DTGVSQNPRHKITKRGQNVTFRCDPISEHNRLYWYRQTLGQGPEFLTYFQNEAQLEKSRLLSDRFSAERPKGSFSTLEIQRTEQGDSAMYLCASSPTDTQYFGPGTRLTVL.